This paragraph covers one TCR beta chain sequence. No antigen is known for it. V was trimmed by 5 bases and J by 4 bases, leaving 11 bases between them. CDR1 and CDR2 (germline): MNHEY, SMNVEV (reference sequence). CDR3 length: 14 amino acids. The data are from a study of type 1 regulatory T cells. Turning to the study itself: T-allo10 is a Tr1-enriched, alloantigen-specific CD4 T cell product made in vitro.

Via MiXCR, TCRdb re-called the reads, giving one row per CDR3 protein. Of around 69,000 distinct CDR3 sequences in the sample, roughly three fifths are singletons; the top ten hold 7.6%. J is TRBJ2-2 and V is TRBV27, with D tentatively TRBD2 (6 bases). The receptor was isolated from a human donor in good health. Sequenced material: cultured T cells, either the whole culture or a sorted T cell fraction (not recorded which). The subset: Tr1-enriched cell product generated in vitro against host alloantigens. The chain's CDR3 is CASSPPEGTGELFF. In DNA form, the CDR3 reads TGTGCCAGCAGTCCCCCGGAGGGCACCGGGGAGCTGTTTTTT.